These T cell receptor beta chains were read from a single sample in a study of cytomegalovirus exposure and HLA in healthy donors. Method: immunoSEQ multiplex PCR; TCRdb's copy keeps in-frame clones and lacks some. This table holds 150,000 to 200,000 clones, roughly 68% found once. Sequenced: PBMCs. These TCRs come from a man aged 25 to 45 in good health and CMV-seropositive. The CDR3 runs from the conserved cysteine through the conserved F or W. A D gene is named only where the DNA matches it firmly. Not every row has a clone size; where given, it reads once, few, many or a size class.

cdr3_aa: CASSELAGEQETQYF
cdr3_nt: TGTGCCAGCAGTGAGCTAGCGGGAGAACAAGAGACCCAGTACTTC
v_call: TRBV6-1
clone_size: few
j_call: TRBJ2-5
d_call: TRBD2

cdr3_aa: CASSTAGGSYEQYF
cdr3_nt: TGTGCCAGCAGCACTGCCGGGGGCTCCTACGAGCAGTACTTC
v_call: TRBV9
clone_size: NA
j_call: TRBJ2-7
d_call: NA

cdr3_aa: CASSLEAYNEQFF
cdr3_nt: TGTGCCAGCAGTTTGGAGGCCTACAATGAGCAGTTCTTC
v_call: TRBV6-5
clone_size: NA
j_call: TRBJ2-1
d_call: NA

cdr3_aa: CASSLGGESYEQYF
cdr3_nt: TGTGCCAGCAGTTTAGGGGGGGAATCCTACGAGCAGTACTTC
v_call: TRBV27
clone_size: NA
j_call: TRBJ2-7
d_call: TRBD2

cdr3_aa: CASRRQGLHQGTQYF
cdr3_nt: TGTGCCAGTCGCAGGCAGGGACTTCACCAAGGGACCCAGTACTTC
v_call: TRBV19
clone_size: NA
j_call: TRBJ2-5
d_call: NA

cdr3_aa: CATVSGSYNEQYF
cdr3_nt: TGTGCCACCGTTAGCGGGAGTTATAACGAGCAGTACTTC
v_call: TRBV6-1
clone_size: NA
j_call: TRBJ2-7
d_call: TRBD2

cdr3_aa: CAINSGSYYEQYF
cdr3_nt: TGTGCCATCAATAGCGGATCTTACTACGAGCAGTACTTC
v_call: TRBV10-3
clone_size: NA
j_call: TRBJ2-7
d_call: NA

cdr3_aa: CASSDSGATTDTQYF
cdr3_nt: TGTGCCAGCAGCGATTCGGGAGCGACCACAGATACGCAGTATTTT
v_call: TRBV9
clone_size: few
j_call: TRBJ2-3
d_call: NA

cdr3_aa: CASTPDRGRCEQYF
cdr3_nt: TGTGCCAGCACTCCGGACAGGGGGCGCTGCGAGCAGTACTTC
v_call: TRBV2
clone_size: NA
j_call: TRBJ2-7
d_call: TRBD1

cdr3_aa: CASSPRDWANEKLFF
cdr3_nt: TGTGCCAGCTCACCACGGGACTGGGCTAATGAAAAACTGTTTTTT
v_call: TRBV18
clone_size: NA
j_call: TRBJ1-4
d_call: NA

cdr3_aa: CASSFPTSGGSTDTQYF
cdr3_nt: TGTGCCAGCAGCTTTCCGACTAGCGGGGGAAGCACAGATACGCAGTATTTT
v_call: TRBV11-2
clone_size: NA
j_call: TRBJ2-3
d_call: TRBD2

cdr3_aa: CASRGTDQETQYF
cdr3_nt: TGTGCCAGCAGAGGGACAGACCAAGAGACCCAGTACTTC
v_call: TRBV25-1
clone_size: NA
j_call: TRBJ2-5
d_call: TRBD1

cdr3_aa: CASSLEPTSGIYEQYF
cdr3_nt: TGCGCCAGCAGCTTGGAACCGACTAGCGGGATCTACGAGCAGTACTTC
v_call: TRBV5-1
clone_size: NA
j_call: TRBJ2-7
d_call: TRBD2

cdr3_aa: CASSRGDRNQETQYF
cdr3_nt: TGTGCCAGCAGCCGCGGGGACAGGAACCAAGAGACCCAGTACTTC
v_call: TRBV5-5
clone_size: NA
j_call: TRBJ2-5
d_call: TRBD1

cdr3_aa: CASSRHGGSAHEQFF
cdr3_nt: TGTGCCAGCAGCAGACACGGCGGGAGTGCCCATGAGCAGTTCTTC
v_call: TRBV7-9
clone_size: NA
j_call: TRBJ2-1
d_call: TRBD2

cdr3_aa: CASSRHWAGNQRETQYF
cdr3_nt: TGTGCCAGCTCACGCCATTGGGCCGGAAACCAAAGAGAGACCCAGTACTTC
v_call: TRBV18
clone_size: NA
j_call: TRBJ2-5
d_call: NA

cdr3_aa: CSVGTMGQAYYGYTF
cdr3_nt: TGCAGCGTCGGTACGATGGGACAGGCGTACTATGGCTACACCTTC
v_call: TRBV29-1
clone_size: NA
j_call: TRBJ1-2
d_call: TRBD1

cdr3_aa: CASSLGQGVHETQYF
cdr3_nt: TGTGCCAGCAGCTTAGGGCAGGGTGTACACGAGACCCAGTACTTC
v_call: TRBV11-1
clone_size: NA
j_call: TRBJ2-5
d_call: NA

cdr3_aa: CASSSAGTGNQPQHF
cdr3_nt: TGTGCCAGCAGTTCCGCCGGGACAGGGAATCAGCCCCAGCATTTT
v_call: TRBV6-6
clone_size: NA
j_call: TRBJ1-5
d_call: TRBD1

cdr3_aa: CASSPGQYEQYF
cdr3_nt: TGTGCCAGCAGCCCCGGACAATACGAGCAGTACTTC
v_call: TRBV11-2
clone_size: few
j_call: TRBJ2-7
d_call: NA

cdr3_aa: CSVPRANYGYTF
cdr3_nt: TGCAGCGTACCCAGGGCAAACTATGGCTACACCTTC
v_call: TRBV29-1
clone_size: NA
j_call: TRBJ1-2
d_call: NA

cdr3_aa: CSVEGLGNTIYF
cdr3_nt: TGCAGCGTTGAAGGACTTGGAAACACCATATATTTT
v_call: TRBV29-1
clone_size: NA
j_call: TRBJ1-3
d_call: NA

cdr3_aa: CASTGGAKNTEAFF
cdr3_nt: TGTGCCAGCACCGGCGGGGCAAAGAACACTGAAGCTTTCTTT
v_call: TRBV9
clone_size: NA
j_call: TRBJ1-1
d_call: NA

cdr3_aa: CASNGQAVNEQFF
cdr3_nt: TGTGCCAGCAATGGTCAGGCTGTTAATGAGCAGTTCTTC
v_call: TRBV6-5
clone_size: NA
j_call: TRBJ2-1
d_call: NA

cdr3_aa: CATTLGGQGQPQHF
cdr3_nt: TGTGCCACCACTTTGGGGGGGCAGGGACAGCCCCAGCATTTT
v_call: TRBV6-1
clone_size: NA
j_call: TRBJ1-5
d_call: NA

cdr3_aa: CASSVEFSVLSYEQYF
cdr3_nt: TGTGCCAGCAGCGTGGAGTTTAGCGTATTATCCTACGAGCAGTACTTC
v_call: TRBV5-6
clone_size: NA
j_call: TRBJ2-7
d_call: NA

cdr3_aa: CASSSHSYEQYF
cdr3_nt: TGTGCCAGCAGTTCCCATTCCTACGAGCAGTACTTC
v_call: TRBV27
clone_size: NA
j_call: TRBJ2-7
d_call: NA

cdr3_aa: CASSVHIGQGLTDTQYF
cdr3_nt: TGTGCCAGCAGCGTACATATTGGACAGGGGCTCACAGATACGCAGTATTTT
v_call: TRBV9
clone_size: NA
j_call: TRBJ2-3
d_call: TRBD1

cdr3_aa: CASSFSLGTGAYEQYF
cdr3_nt: TGTGCCAGCAGTTTCAGTTTGGGGACTGGGGCCTACGAGCAGTACTTC
v_call: TRBV28
clone_size: NA
j_call: TRBJ2-7
d_call: NA

cdr3_aa: CASSAGLAYNEQFF
cdr3_nt: TGCGCCAGCAGTGCGGGACTAGCGTATAATGAGCAGTTCTTC
v_call: TRBV10-1
clone_size: once
j_call: TRBJ2-1
d_call: TRBD2

cdr3_aa: CASSVGGGPEYEQYF
cdr3_nt: TGTGCCAGCAGCGTAGGGGGAGGGCCAGAGTACGAGCAGTACTTC
v_call: TRBV13
clone_size: NA
j_call: TRBJ2-7
d_call: NA

cdr3_aa: CASSLGAGVYEQYF
cdr3_nt: TGTGCCAGCAGCCTGGGAGCGGGAGTCTACGAGCAGTACTTC
v_call: TRBV14
clone_size: few
j_call: TRBJ2-7
d_call: TRBD2

cdr3_aa: CASSILTGTGGYGYTF
cdr3_nt: TGTGCCAGTAGTATACTGACCGGGACAGGAGGCTATGGCTACACCTTC
v_call: TRBV19
clone_size: NA
j_call: TRBJ1-2
d_call: TRBD1

cdr3_aa: CASSFPRGRLTYNEQFF
cdr3_nt: TGCGCCAGCAGCTTCCCGCGCGGGAGGCTCACCTACAATGAGCAGTTCTTC
v_call: TRBV5-1
clone_size: few
j_call: TRBJ2-1
d_call: TRBD2

cdr3_aa: CASSSIPQARYNEQFF
cdr3_nt: TGTGCCAGCAGTTCCATTCCACAGGCTCGGTACAATGAGCAGTTCTTC
v_call: TRBV6-6
clone_size: NA
j_call: TRBJ2-1
d_call: NA

cdr3_aa: CAWSQQRNTEAFF
cdr3_nt: TGTGCCTGGAGCCAACAGAGGAACACTGAAGCTTTCTTT
v_call: TRBV30
clone_size: NA
j_call: TRBJ1-1
d_call: NA

cdr3_aa: CASRPTGGETQYF
cdr3_nt: TGTGCCAGCAGACCGACAGGGGGAGAGACCCAGTACTTC
v_call: TRBV2
clone_size: few
j_call: TRBJ2-5
d_call: TRBD1

cdr3_aa: CASSRTGGNQPQHF
cdr3_nt: TGCGCCAGCAGCCGGACAGGGGGCAATCAGCCCCAGCATTTT
v_call: TRBV10-2
clone_size: NA
j_call: TRBJ1-5
d_call: TRBD1

cdr3_aa: CASSQVKDSTYEQYF
cdr3_nt: TGTGCCAGCAGCCAAGTTAAGGACAGTACCTACGAGCAGTACTTC
v_call: TRBV5-4
clone_size: few
j_call: TRBJ2-7
d_call: NA

cdr3_aa: CASRGLSDTQYF
cdr3_nt: TGTGCCAGCAGGGGACTCTCAGATACGCAGTATTTT
v_call: TRBV6-5
clone_size: NA
j_call: TRBJ2-3
d_call: NA

cdr3_aa: CASSPMTETRDTEAFF
cdr3_nt: TGTGCCAGCTCACCTATGACAGAGACCAGGGACACTGAAGCTTTCTTT
v_call: TRBV18
clone_size: NA
j_call: TRBJ1-1
d_call: NA